This TCR beta chain is drawn from a study of blood T cell repertoires in COVID-19. The V and J ends lost 4 bases and 2 bases respectively, with 9 bases between them. This CDR3 has 13 amino acids. The V gene's germline CDR1 is LNHDA and CDR2 SQIVND (reference sequence). Profiled with immunoSEQ multiplex PCR; TCRdb holds only in-frame clones, not every one. The table has 300,000 to 350,000 clones, about 90% seen once; the top ten hold 5% to 6%. The sample taken for sequencing was PBMCs or T cells enriched from blood (not recorded which). The chain is built from TRBV19 and TRBJ2-7; a weak D match, TRBD2 (6 bases). This sequence was found in a man aged 30-40 years who had recovered from COVID-19. The CDR3 region has the DNA TGTGCCAGTAGTACCGGACTACCCTACGAGCAGTACTTC. Its protein product is CASSTGLPYEQYF.